This T cell receptor (beta chain) was sequenced in a study of blood T cell repertoires in COVID-19. Clones were sequenced by immunoSEQ multiplex PCR, and TCRdb holds only the in-frame ones, with some missing. The sample lists 190,000 or so clones, around 95% seen once, with roughly 0.76% in the top ten. The CDR3 covers 14 residues. CDR1 SGHTA and CDR2 FQGTGA come from the germline V gene. The J segment lost 8 bases and the V segment lost 0 bases, leaving 6 bases of the junction unmatched. The TCR sequence derives from a man under 40 with COVID-19, enrolled during active disease. The chain is built from TRBV7-3 and TRBJ1-2; 7 bases line up with TRBD1. Sequencing used peripheral blood. DNA of the CDR3: TGTGCCAGCAGCTTAACGACAGGGCGGGGAGGCTACACCTTC. Translated, it gives CASSLTTGRGGYTF. The whole variable domain, remainder taken from reference TRBV7-3 and TRBJ1-2, is GAGVSQTPSNKVTEKGKYVELRCDPISGHTALYWYRQSLGQGPEFLIYFQGTGAADDSGLPNDRFFAVRPEGSVSTLKIQRTERGDSAVYLCASSLTTGRGGYTFGSGTRLTVV.